The T cell receptor (beta chain) under discussion was sequenced for a study of read filtering for tumor transcriptome and immune sequencing. Study-wide context: IR-seq gave about 4.05 to 11 million TCR reads per sample; RNA-seq gave about 80 to 1,400.

At the time of active disease, bone marrow was collected from every patient. The library was built from about 400 ng RNA with molecular barcoded adaptors for alpha/delta and beta/gamma chains. TCRdb called the reads again in MiXCR, with one record for every CDR3 protein. The sample consists of some 41,000 distinct CDR3 sequences, over 10% of them appearing once. Looked up from germline, CDR1 is DFQATT and CDR2 is SNEGSKA (reference sequence). The length of the CDR3 is 14 residues. Trimming removed 3 bases from V and 1 base from J, with 9 bases in between. General study results and limits: About 80% of IR-seq clonotypes had a single read, yet these held roughly 3.7% of reads.

This clonotype was observed many times. What it binds is unknown. The sequence was collected from a donor aged 40 or over with multiple myeloma. The chain couples TRBV20-1 to TRBJ2-2, with TRBD1 as a possible D gene (5 bases). The sequenced material came from a population of CD138-negative cells sorted from bone marrow. Written as DNA, the CDR3 is TGCAGTGCTAGTTATACAGGGAACACCGGGGAGCTGTTTTTT. This encodes CSASYTGNTGELFF.